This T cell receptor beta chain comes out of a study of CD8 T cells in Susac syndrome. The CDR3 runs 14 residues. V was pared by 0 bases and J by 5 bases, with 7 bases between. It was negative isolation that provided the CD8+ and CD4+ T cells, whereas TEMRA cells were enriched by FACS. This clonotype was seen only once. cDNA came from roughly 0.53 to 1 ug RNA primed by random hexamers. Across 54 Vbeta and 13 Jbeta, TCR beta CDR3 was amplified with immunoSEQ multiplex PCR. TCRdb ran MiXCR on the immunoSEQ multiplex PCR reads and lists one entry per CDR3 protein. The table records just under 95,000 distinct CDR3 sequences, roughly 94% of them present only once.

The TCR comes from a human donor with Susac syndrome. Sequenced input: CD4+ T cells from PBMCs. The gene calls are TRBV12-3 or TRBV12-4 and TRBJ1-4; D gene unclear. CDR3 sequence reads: CASSLAGINEKLFF. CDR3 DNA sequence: TGTGCCAGCAGTTTAGCAGGGATCAATGAAAAACTGTTTTTT.